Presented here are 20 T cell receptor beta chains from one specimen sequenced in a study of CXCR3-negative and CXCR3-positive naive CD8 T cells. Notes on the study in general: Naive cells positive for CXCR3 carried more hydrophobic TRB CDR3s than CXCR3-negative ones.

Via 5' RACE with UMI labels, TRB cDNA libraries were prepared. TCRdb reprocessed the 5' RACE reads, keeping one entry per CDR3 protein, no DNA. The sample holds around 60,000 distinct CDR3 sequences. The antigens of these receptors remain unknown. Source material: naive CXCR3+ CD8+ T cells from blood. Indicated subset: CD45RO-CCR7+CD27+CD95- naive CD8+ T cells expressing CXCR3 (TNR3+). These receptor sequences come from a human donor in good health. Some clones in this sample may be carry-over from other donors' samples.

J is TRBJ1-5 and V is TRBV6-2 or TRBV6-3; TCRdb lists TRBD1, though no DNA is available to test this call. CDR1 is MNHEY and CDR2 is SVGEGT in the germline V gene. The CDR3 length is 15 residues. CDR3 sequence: CASCSRQGLDQPQHF.

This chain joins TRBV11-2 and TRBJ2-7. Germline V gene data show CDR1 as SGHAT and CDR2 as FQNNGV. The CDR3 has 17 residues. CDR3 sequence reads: CASSLATSWVASYEQYF.

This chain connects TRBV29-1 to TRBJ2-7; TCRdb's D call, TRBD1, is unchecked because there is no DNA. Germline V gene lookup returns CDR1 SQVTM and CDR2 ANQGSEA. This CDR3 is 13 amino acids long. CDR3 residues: CSVDGGDFYEQYF.

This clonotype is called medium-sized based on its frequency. The CDR3 loop reads CASSYDGDGEQFF. This rearrangement joins TRBV6-2 or TRBV6-3 to TRBJ2-1. This CDR3 has 13 residues. CDR1 is MNHEY and CDR2 is SVGEGT in the germline V gene.

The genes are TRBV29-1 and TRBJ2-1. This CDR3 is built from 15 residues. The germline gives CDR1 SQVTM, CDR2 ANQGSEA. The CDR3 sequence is CSVEGSQSSYNEQFF.

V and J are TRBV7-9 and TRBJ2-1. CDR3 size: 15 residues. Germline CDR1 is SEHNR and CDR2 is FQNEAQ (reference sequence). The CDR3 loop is CASSPQPSSYNEQFF. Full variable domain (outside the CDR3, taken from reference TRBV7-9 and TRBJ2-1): DTGVSQNPRHKITKRGQNVTFRCDPISEHNRLYWYRQTLGQGPEFLTYFQNEAQLEKSRLLSDRFSAERPKGSFSTLEIQRTEQGDSAMYLCASSPQPSSYNEQFFGPGTRLTVL.

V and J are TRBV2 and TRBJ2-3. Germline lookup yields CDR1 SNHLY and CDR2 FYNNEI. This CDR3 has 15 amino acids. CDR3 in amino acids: CASSGPQTSTDTQYF. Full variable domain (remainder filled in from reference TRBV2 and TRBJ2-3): EPEVTQTPSHQVTQMGQEVILRCVPISNHLYFYWYRQILGQKVEFLVSFYNNEISEKSEIFDDQFSVERPDGSNFTLKIRSTKLEDSAMYFCASSGPQTSTDTQYFGPGTRLTVL.

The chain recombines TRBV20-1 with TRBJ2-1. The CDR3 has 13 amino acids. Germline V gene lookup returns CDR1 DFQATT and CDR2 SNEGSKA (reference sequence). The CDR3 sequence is CSARSETSNEQFF.

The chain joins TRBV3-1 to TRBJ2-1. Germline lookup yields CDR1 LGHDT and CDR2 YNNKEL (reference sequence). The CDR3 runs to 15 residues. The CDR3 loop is CASSQPSISYNEQFF.

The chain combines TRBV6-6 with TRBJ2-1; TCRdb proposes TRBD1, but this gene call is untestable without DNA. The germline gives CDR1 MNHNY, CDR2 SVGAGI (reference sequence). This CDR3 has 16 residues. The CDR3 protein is CASSYSDQGAYNEQFF.

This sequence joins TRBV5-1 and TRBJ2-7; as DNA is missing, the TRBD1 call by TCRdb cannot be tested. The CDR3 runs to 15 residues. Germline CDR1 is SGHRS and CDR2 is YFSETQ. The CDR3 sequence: CASSLAGGRTYEQYF.

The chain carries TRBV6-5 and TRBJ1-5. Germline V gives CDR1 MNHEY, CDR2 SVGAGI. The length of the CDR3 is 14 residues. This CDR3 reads CASKASSPNQPQHF.

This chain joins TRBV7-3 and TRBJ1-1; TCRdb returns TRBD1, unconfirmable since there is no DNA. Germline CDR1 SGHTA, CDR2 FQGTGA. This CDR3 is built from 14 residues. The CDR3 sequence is CASSPGFGDTEAFF.

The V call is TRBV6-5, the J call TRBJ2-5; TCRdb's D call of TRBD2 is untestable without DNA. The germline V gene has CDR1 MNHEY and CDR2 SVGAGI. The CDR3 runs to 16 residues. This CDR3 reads CASTDTTSGGKETQYF.

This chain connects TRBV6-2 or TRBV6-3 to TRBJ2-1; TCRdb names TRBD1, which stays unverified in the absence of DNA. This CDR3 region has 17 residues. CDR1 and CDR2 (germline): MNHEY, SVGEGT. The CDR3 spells CASSYSSSPGPGDEQFF.

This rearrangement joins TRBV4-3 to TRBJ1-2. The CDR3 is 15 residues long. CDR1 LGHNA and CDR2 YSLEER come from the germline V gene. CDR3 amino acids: CASSQDRTYNYGYTF.

The CDR3 reads CASSSTGEKETQYF. V and J are TRBV28 and TRBJ2-5; checking the TCRdb D call of TRBD1 is not possible without DNA. Germline CDR1 is MDHEN and CDR2 is SYDVKM. The CDR3 has 14 amino acids.

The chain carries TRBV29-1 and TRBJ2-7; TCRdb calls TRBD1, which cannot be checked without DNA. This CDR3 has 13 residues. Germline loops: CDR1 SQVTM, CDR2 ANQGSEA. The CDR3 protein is CSAQDGLSYEQYF.

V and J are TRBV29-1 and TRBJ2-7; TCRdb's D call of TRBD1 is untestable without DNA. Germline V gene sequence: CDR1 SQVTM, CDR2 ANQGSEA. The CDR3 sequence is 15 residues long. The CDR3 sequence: CSVEPRDREGHEQYF.

CDR3: CSANTNRGGSYEQYF. This chain uses TRBV20-1 with TRBJ2-7; TCRdb returns TRBD1, unconfirmable since there is no DNA. Germline values: CDR1 DFQATT, CDR2 SNEGSKA (reference sequence). The CDR3 spans 15 residues.